This T cell receptor beta chain was profiled in a study of blood T cell repertoires in COVID-19. Study in general: The study drew acute and convalescent COVID-19 samples from the United States, Italy and Spain. From T cells, B-cell-depleted T cells, or PBMCs came the material, which was cDNA or gDNA.

V lost 0 bases and J 7 bases, leaving 9 bases between the germline ends. This CDR3 region has 13 residues. From germline, CDR1 is LGHDT and CDR2 YNNKEL (reference sequence). Profiling relied on immunoSEQ multiplex PCR, and the TCRdb table lists in-frame clones only, not all of them. Of approximately 190,000 clones in the sample, 80% were seen once. The chain employs TRBV3-1 (or the pseudogene TRBV3-2) and TRBJ1-1; the D is unclear. The receptor's source is a man in his sixties with acute or convalescent COVID-19. The sequenced material came from peripheral blood. CDR3: CASSQDGRFEAFF. The CDR3, as DNA: TGTGCCAGCAGCCAAGATGGCAGATTTGAAGCTTTCTTT.